This T cell receptor beta chain was recovered during a study of OX40 agonist ivuxolimab in advanced cancers. Overall study context: Aged about 20 to 80 with a mean of about 60 years, they were about 83% male. Broader study findings: Mean expanded clone counts were higher in CD8+ than CD4+ T cells.

The data were produced by immunoSEQ multiplex PCR, yet TCRdb's version contains in-frame clones alone and is incomplete. Found here are about 80,000 clones, around nine tenths of them singletons; the top ten hold roughly 0.44%. Germline values: CDR1 ENHRY, CDR2 SYGVKD. V lost 9 bases and J lost 1; bases outside the gene matches: 3. The length of the CDR3 is 13 residues. This clone was seen once. Its antigen is still unknown. The V gene is TRBV10-3, the J gene TRBJ1-2, with 9 bases that match TRBD1. The source is an adult with an advanced solid tumor such as melanoma, head and neck, liver or kidney cancer. Specimen: CD4+ or CD8+ T cells sorted from blood, collected in a trial of the OX40 agonist ivuxolimab. The CDR3 spells CAMRDRDNYGYTF. CDR3 sequence (DNA): TGTGCCATGAGGGACAGGGATAACTATGGCTACACCTTC.